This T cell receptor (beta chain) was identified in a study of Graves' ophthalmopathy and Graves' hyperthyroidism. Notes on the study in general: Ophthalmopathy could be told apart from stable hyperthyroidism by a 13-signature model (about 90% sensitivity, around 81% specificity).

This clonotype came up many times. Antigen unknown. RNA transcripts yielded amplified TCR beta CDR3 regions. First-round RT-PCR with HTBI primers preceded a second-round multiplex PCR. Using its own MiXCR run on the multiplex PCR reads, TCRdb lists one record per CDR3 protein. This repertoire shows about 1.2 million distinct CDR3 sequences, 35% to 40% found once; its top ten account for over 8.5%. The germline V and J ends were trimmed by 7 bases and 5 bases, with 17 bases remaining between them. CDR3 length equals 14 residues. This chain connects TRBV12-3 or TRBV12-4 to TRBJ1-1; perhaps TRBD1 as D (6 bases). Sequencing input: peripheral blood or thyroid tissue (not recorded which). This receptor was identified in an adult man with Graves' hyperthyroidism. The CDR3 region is CASTYTGGYTEAFF. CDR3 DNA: TGTGCCAGCACTTATACCGGGGGCTATACTGAAGCTTTCTTT.